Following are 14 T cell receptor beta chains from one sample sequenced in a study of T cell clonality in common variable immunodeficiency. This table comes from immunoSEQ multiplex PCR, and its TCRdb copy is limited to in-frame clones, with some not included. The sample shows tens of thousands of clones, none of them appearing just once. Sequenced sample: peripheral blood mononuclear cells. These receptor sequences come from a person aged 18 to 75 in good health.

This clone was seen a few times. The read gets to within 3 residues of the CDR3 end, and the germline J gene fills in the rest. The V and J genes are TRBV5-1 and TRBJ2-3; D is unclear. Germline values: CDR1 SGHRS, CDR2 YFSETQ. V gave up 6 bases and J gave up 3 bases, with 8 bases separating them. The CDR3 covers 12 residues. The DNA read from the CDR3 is TGCGCCAGCAAAAACGGTACAGATACG. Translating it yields CASKNGTDT. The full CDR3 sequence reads CASKNGTDTQYF.

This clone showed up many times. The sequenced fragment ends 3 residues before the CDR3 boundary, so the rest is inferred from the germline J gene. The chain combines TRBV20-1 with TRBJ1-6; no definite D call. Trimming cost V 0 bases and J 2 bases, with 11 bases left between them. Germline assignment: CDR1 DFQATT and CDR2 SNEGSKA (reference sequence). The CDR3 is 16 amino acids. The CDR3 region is CSARDRRVTYNSPLHF. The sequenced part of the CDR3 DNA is TGCAGTGCTAGAGATCGGAGGGTTACCTATAATTCACCC.

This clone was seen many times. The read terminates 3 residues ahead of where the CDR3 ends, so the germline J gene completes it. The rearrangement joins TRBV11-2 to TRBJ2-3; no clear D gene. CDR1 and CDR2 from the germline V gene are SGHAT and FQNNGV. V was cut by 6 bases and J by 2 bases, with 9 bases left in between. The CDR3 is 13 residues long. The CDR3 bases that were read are TGTGCCAGCAGGATGCGTTCCACAGATACG. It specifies CASRMRSTDT. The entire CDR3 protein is CASRMRSTDTQYF.

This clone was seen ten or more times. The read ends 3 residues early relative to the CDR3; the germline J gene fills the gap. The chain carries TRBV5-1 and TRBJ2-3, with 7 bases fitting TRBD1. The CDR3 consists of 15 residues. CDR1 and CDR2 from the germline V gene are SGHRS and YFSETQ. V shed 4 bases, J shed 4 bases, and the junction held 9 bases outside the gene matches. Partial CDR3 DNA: TGCGCCAGCAGCCGGACGGGACAGTCCCCAGATACG. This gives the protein CASSRTGQSPDT. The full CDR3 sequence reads CASSRTGQSPDTQYF.

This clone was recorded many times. The CDR3 loop is CASSGDSPYSGYTF. The CDR3 bases that were read are TGTGCCAGCAGTGGGGACAGCCCGTATAGTGGC. The V gene is TRBV6-1, the J gene TRBJ1-2; 7 nucleotides line up with TRBD1. The CDR3 is cut off 3 residues early in the read; its end comes from the germline J gene. Germline-derived CDR1 and CDR2 are MNHNS and SASEGT. V dropped 4 bases and J dropped 7; count of bases not matched to a gene: 9. The CDR3 contains 14 residues.

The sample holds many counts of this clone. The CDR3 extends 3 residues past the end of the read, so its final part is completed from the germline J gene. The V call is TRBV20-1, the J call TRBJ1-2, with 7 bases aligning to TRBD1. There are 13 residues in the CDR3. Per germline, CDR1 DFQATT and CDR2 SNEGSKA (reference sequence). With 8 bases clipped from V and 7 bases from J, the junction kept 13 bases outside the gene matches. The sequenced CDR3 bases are TGCAGTACCCGCAGGGGGAGAATGGGTGGC. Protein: CSTRRGRMGG. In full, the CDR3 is CSTRRGRMGGYTF.

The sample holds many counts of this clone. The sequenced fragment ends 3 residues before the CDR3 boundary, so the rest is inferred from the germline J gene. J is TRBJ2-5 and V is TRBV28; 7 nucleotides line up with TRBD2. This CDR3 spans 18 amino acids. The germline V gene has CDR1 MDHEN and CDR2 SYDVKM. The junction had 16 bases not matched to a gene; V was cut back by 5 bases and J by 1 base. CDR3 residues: CASSVIFSGGRSQETQYF. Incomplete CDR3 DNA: TGTGCCAGCAGTGTAATCTTTTCTGGCGGGAGATCCCAAGAGACC.

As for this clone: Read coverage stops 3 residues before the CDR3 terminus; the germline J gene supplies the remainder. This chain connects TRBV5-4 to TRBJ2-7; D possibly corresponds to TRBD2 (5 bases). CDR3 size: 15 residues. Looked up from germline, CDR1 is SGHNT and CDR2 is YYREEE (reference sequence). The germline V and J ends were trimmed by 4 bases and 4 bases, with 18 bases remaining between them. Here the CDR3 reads CASSTAGSRGYEQYF. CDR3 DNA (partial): TGTGCCAGCAGCACTGCCGGAAGCCGAGGGTACGAG.

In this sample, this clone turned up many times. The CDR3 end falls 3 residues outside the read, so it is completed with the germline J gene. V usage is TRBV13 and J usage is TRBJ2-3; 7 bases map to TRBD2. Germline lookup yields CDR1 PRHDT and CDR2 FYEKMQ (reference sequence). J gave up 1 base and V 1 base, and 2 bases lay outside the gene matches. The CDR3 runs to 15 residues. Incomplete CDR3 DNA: TGTGCCAGCAGCTTAGTGAGCGGGGGCACAGATACG. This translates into CASSLVSGGTDT. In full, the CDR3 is CASSLVSGGTDTQYF. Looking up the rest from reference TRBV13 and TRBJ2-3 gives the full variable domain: AAGVIQSPRHLIKEKRETATLKCYPIPRHDTVYWYQQGPGQDPQFLISFYEKMQSDKGSIPDRFSAQQFSDYHSELNMSSLELGDSALYFCASSLVSGGTDTQYFGPGTRLTVL.

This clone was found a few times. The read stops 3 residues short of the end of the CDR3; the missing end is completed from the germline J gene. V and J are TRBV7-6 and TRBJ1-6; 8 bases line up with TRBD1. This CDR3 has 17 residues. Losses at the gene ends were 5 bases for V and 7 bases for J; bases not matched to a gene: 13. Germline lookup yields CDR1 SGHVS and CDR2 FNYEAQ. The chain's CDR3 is CASSIQTGTGDNSPLHF. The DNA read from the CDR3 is TGTGCCAGCAGCATACAGACCGGGACAGGCGACAATTCACCC.

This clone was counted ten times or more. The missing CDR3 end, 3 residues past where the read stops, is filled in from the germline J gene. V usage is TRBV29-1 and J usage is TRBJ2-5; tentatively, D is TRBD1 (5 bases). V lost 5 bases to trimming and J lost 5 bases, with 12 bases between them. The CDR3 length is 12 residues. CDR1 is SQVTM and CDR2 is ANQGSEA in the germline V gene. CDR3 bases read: TGCAGCGTTCCGGAGTACAGGGAGACC. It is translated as CSVPEYRET. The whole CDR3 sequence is CSVPEYRETQYF.

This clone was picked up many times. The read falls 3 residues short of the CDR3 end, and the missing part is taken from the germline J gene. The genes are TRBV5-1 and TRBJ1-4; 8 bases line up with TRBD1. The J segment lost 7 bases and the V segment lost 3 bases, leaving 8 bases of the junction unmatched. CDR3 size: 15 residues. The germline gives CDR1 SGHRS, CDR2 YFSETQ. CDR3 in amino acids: CASSYTGTGSEKLFF. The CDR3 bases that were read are TGCGCCAGCAGCTACACCGGGACAGGCAGTGAAAAA.

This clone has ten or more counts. The CDR3 region is CASSSGSGYTF. The CDR3 DNA, read in part, is TGTGCCAGCAGCTCCGGGTCAGGC. The gene calls are TRBV7-9 and TRBJ1-2; D not resolved. The CDR3 end is not reached by the read, which stops 3 residues before it; the germline J gene fills it in. The CDR3 extends over 11 amino acids. CDR1 SEHNR and CDR2 FQNEAQ come from the germline V gene (reference sequence). The full variable domain, its missing parts supplied by reference TRBV7-9 and TRBJ1-2, is DTGVSQNPRHKITKRGQNVTFRCDPISEHNRLYWYRQTLGQGPEFLTYFQNEAQLEKSRLLSDRFSAERPKGSFSTLEIQRTEQGDSAMYLCASSSGSGYTFGSGTRLTVV.

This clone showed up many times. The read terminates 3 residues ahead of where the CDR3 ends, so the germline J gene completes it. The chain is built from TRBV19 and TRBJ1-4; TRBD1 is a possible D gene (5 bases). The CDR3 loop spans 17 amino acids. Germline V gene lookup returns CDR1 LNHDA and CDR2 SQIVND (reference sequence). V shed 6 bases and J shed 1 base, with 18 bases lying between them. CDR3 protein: CASRMAGTQGTNEKLFF. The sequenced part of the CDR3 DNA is TGTGCCAGTAGGATGGCAGGAACGCAGGGAACTAATGAAAAA.